A single sample gave rise to the 18 T cell receptor beta chains below, sequenced in a study of blood T cell repertoires in COVID-19. Profiling relied on immunoSEQ multiplex PCR, and the TCRdb table lists in-frame clones only, not all of them. This table has around 250,000 clones, 80% to 90% appearing once. What was sequenced was peripheral blood. The origin of the receptors is a man aged 60-69 years with acute or convalescent COVID-19.

The chain joins TRBV6-5 to TRBJ1-6, with D maybe TRBD1 (6 bases). Trimming cost V 6 bases and J 7 bases, with 13 bases left between them. The length of the CDR3 is 14 residues. CDR1 MNHEY and CDR2 SVGAGI come from the germline V gene. CDR3 bases: TGTGCCAGCAGCCGTGGGGGGGGCAATTCACCCCTCCACTTT. Encoded protein: CASSRGGGNSPLHF.

The sample holds a few counts of this clone. V usage is TRBV2 and J usage is TRBJ1-2; 9 bases align to TRBD1. This CDR3 is 14 amino acids long. The junction had 4 bases not matched to a gene; V was cut back by 6 bases and J by 2 bases. Looked up from germline, CDR1 is SNHLY and CDR2 is FYNNEI. CDR3 sequence: CASSSGTGNYGYTF. The DNA for the CDR3 is TGTGCCAGCAGCTCCGGGACAGGGAACTATGGCTACACCTTC.

The chain combines TRBV19 with TRBJ2-7; 7 bases are a match to TRBD2. CDR3 length: 14 residues. V lost 6 bases to trimming and J lost 2 bases; unmatched junction nucleotides: 7. Germline V gene lookup returns CDR1 LNHDA and CDR2 SQIVND (reference sequence). CDR3 DNA: TGTGCCAGTAGCGACCAGGGAGGGGCCTACGAGCAGTACTTC. Amino acid sequence: CASSDQGGAYEQYF.

With regard to this clone: The junction does not match germline at one end; this may be a read error. The V gene is TRBV7-7, the J gene TRBJ2-5, with D possibly TRBD2 on 7 matching bases. Germline values: CDR1 SSHAT, CDR2 FNYEAQ (reference sequence). The CDR3 consists of 16 residues. As DNA, the CDR3 is TGTGCTAGCAGCTTAGGGGGGGCTAGCGGCCAAGAGACCCAGTACTTC. Protein sequence: CASSLGGASGQETQYF.

In its sample, this clone was seen once. This chain links TRBV5-1 with TRBJ2-1; 9 bases are shared with TRBD1. Germline CDR1 is SGHRS and CDR2 is YFSETQ. J lost 10 bases, V lost 4 bases, and 9 bases had no gene match. This CDR3 is built from 14 residues. CDR3 loop: CASSPGQGMEEQFF. The CDR3 DNA reads TGCGCCAGCAGCCCGGGACAGGGAATGGAGGAGCAGTTCTTC.

The chain combines TRBV9 with TRBJ1-3; maybe TRBD1 (6 bases). Per the germline V gene, CDR1 is SGDLS and CDR2 is YYNGEE. This CDR3 spans 13 amino acids. V was trimmed by 7 bases and J by 4 bases, leaving 12 bases between them. CDR3 region: CASQQGIGNTIYF. The CDR3, as DNA: TGTGCCAGCCAACAGGGAATCGGAAACACCATATATTTT.

Here the CDR3 reads CASNFHRGGTEAFF. CDR3 coding DNA: TGCGCCAGCAACTTTCACAGGGGTGGAACTGAAGCTTTCTTT. This sequence joins TRBV23-1 and TRBJ1-1; 7 nucleotides agree with TRBD1. TRBV23-1 is classed as an ORF, of uncertain function. This CDR3 comprises 14 residues. Trimming took 7 bases from V and 5 from J; bases not matched to a gene: 10.

V gene TRBV7-3 combines with J gene TRBJ2-3, with D perhaps matching TRBD1 (6 bases). Germline V gene data show CDR1 as SGHTA and CDR2 as FQGTGA. This CDR3 spans 15 amino acids. Trimming took 5 bases from V and 2 from J, leaving 14 bases between them. The CDR3 DNA reads as TGTGCCAGCAGCCGCCAGGGGCTACCCACAGATACGCAGTATTTT. It codes for CASSRQGLPTDTQYF.

The V call is TRBV18, the J call TRBJ1-3, with TRBD1 matching 7 bases. Germline V CDR1 and CDR2: KGHSH, LQKENI. With 4 bases clipped from V and 0 bases from J, the junction kept 6 bases outside the gene matches. The CDR3 covers 16 residues. The CDR3 region is CASSRAGGNSGNTIYF. The CDR3 DNA sequence: TGTGCCAGCTCACGGGCAGGGGGTAACTCTGGAAACACCATATATTTT.

This clone has a single count. The gene calls are TRBV27 and TRBJ2-3, with a weak D call TRBD1 (6 bases). The CDR3 spans 17 residues. CDR1 MNHEY and CDR2 SMNVEV come from the germline V gene (reference sequence). V was trimmed by 0 bases and J by 0 bases, leaving 13 bases between them. CDR3 coding DNA: TGTGCCAGCAGTTTATCTTGGCAGGGGCCAAGCACAGATACGCAGTATTTT. As protein: CASSLSWQGPSTDTQYF.

The chain links TRBV11-2 to TRBJ2-7; 10 bases map to TRBD2. Germline V gives CDR1 SGHAT, CDR2 FQNNGV. The CDR3 extends over 17 amino acids. V lost 1 base to trimming and J lost 1 base; unmatched junction nucleotides: 7. Written as DNA, the CDR3 is TGTGCCAGCAGCTTAGCGGTAGCGGGAGGTTTTTCCTACGAGCAGTACTTC. This sequence encodes CASSLAVAGGFSYEQYF.

This chain joins TRBV11-2 and TRBJ1-2; D possibly corresponds to TRBD1 (6 bases). The CDR3 loop spans 14 amino acids. V lost 5 bases to trimming and J lost 6 bases, with 16 bases between them. CDR1 and CDR2 from the germline V gene are SGHAT and FQNNGV. The CDR3 sequence is CASSRQTGYDGYTF. The CDR3, as DNA: TGTGCCAGCAGCCGTCAAACAGGGTACGATGGCTACACCTTC.

V and J are TRBV24-1 and TRBJ2-5, with 7 bases lining up with TRBD2. Trimming took 4 bases from V and 3 from J; bases not matched to a gene: 7. The length of the CDR3 is 15 residues. Per the germline V gene, CDR1 is KGHDR and CDR2 is SFDVKD. The CDR3 region is CATSDPQGGEETQYF. The CDR3 DNA is TGTGCCACCAGTGACCCCCAGGGAGGGGAAGAGACCCAGTACTTC.

The gene calls are TRBV5-1 and TRBJ1-1; TRBD1 matches at 7 bases. This CDR3 has 12 amino acids. The germline gives CDR1 SGHRS, CDR2 YFSETQ. The trim removed 4 bases at V and 7 bases at J, leaving 4 bases unmatched. For the CDR3, the DNA is TGCGCCAGCAGCACTAGGGACAGTGAAGCTTTCTTT. Amino acid sequence: CASSTRDSEAFF.

V and J are TRBV12-3 or TRBV12-4 and TRBJ1-5; no firm D call. The CDR3 runs 12 residues. V gave up 6 bases and J gave up 3 bases, with 6 bases separating them. The CDR3 reads CASRSSNQPQHF. The CDR3 DNA is TGTGCCAGCAGGAGTTCCAATCAGCCCCAGCATTTT.

The rearrangement joins TRBV6-6 to TRBJ2-7; tentatively, D is TRBD1 (6 bases). In germline, CDR1 is MNHNY, CDR2 SVGAGI (reference sequence). The CDR3 is made up of 16 amino acids. The ends were cut back, 0 bases at V and 0 bases at J, with 12 bases in the middle. DNA of the CDR3: TGTGCCAGCAGTTACTCGCCAAGGACAGCCTCCTACGAGCAGTACTTC. Its protein product is CASSYSPRTASYEQYF.

The V gene is TRBV7-8, the J gene TRBJ1-5; a weak D match, TRBD1 (5 bases). The CDR3 length is 15 residues. Germline CDR1 SGHVS, CDR2 FQNEAQ. V was cut by 5 bases and J by 3 bases, with 14 bases left in between. DNA for the CDR3: TGTGCCAGCAGCCTGGGGGGGGGACCCAATCAGCCCCAGCATTTT. This codes for CASSLGGGPNQPQHF. Looking up the rest from reference TRBV7-8 and TRBJ1-5 gives the full variable domain: GAGVSQSPRYKVAKRGQDVALRCDPISGHVSLFWYQQALGQGPEFLTYFQNEAQLDKSGLPSDRFFAERPEGSVSTLKIQRTQQEDSAVYLCASSLGGGPNQPQHFGDGTRLSIL.

The rearrangement joins TRBV28 to TRBJ2-1; no reliable D call. CDR3 size: 14 residues. Germline assignment: CDR1 MDHEN and CDR2 SYDVKM. Trimming left V 3 bases short and J 4 bases short, with 10 bases between. The CDR3: CASSFPLRYNEQFF. DNA for the CDR3: TGTGCCAGCAGTTTCCCGCTCCGGTACAATGAGCAGTTCTTC.